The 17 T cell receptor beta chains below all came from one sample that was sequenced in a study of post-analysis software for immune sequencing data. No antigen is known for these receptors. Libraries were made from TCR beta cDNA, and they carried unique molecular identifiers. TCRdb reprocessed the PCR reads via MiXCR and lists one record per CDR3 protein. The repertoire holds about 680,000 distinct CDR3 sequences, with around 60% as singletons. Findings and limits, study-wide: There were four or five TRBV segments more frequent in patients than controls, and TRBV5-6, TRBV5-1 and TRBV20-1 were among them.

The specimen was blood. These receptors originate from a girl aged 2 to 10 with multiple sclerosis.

CDR3 bases: TGCAGCAGTCCATCGGGTTACAATGAGCAGTTCTTC. Translating gives CSSPSGYNEQFF. The rearrangement uses TRBV29-1 and TRBJ2-1; D is unresolved. There are 12 residues in the CDR3. Germline assignment: CDR1 SQVTM and CDR2 ANQGSEA. V was pared by 8 bases and J by 4 bases, with 12 bases between.

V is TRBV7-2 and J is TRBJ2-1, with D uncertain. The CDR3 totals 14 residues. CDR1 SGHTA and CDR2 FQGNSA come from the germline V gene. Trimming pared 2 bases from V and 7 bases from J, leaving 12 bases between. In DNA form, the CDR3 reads TGTGCCAGCAGCTTATCTGTTGTAGGGAATGAGCAGTTCTTC. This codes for CASSLSVVGNEQFF.

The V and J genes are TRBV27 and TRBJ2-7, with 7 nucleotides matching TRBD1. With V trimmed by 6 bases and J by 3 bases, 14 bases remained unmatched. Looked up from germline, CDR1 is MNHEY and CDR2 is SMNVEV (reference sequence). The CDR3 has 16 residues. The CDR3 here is CASSPSQGQYHYEQYF. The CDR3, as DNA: TGTGCCAGCAGCCCCTCACAGGGGCAGTATCACTACGAGCAGTACTTC.

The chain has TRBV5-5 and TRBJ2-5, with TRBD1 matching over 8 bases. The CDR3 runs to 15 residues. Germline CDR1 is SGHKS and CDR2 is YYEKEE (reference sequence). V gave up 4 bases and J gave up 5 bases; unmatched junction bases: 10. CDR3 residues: CASSQDRAVRETQYF. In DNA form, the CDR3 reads TGTGCCAGCAGCCAGGACAGGGCGGTTCGGGAGACCCAGTACTTC.

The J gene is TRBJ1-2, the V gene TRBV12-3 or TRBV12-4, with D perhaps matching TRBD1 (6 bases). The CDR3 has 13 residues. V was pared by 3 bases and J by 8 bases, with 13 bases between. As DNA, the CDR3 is TGTGCCAGCAGTTTTTCGGGGGGCGCGGGCTACACCTTC. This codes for CASSFSGGAGYTF.

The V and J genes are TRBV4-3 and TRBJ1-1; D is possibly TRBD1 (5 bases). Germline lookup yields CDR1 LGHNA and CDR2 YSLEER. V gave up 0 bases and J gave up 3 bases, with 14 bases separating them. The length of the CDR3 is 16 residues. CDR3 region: CASSQDLAGLDTEAFF. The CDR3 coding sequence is TGCGCCAGCAGCCAAGATTTGGCAGGGTTGGACACTGAAGCTTTCTTT.

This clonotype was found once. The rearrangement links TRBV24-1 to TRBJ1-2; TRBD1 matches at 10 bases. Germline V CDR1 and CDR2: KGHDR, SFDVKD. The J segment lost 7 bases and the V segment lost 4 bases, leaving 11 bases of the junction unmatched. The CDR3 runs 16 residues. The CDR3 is CATSDSTGTGESGYTF. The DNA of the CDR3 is TGTGCCACCAGTGACTCAACCGGGACAGGGGAAAGTGGCTACACCTTC.

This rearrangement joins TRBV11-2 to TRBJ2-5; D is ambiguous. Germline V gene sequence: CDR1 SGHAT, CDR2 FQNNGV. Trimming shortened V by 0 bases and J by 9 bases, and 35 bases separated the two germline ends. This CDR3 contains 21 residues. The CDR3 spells CASSLDNSAAGEIAASWAQYF. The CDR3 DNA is TGTGCCAGCAGCTTAGATAATTCCGCGGCCGGCGAGATAGCTGCCTCGTGGGCCCAGTACTTC.

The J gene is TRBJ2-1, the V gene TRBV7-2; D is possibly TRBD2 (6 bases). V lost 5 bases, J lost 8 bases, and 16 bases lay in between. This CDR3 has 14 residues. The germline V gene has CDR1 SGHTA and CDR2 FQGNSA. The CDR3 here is CASSPRSWGDEQFF. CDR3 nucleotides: TGTGCCAGCAGCCCCCGGAGTTGGGGGGATGAGCAGTTCTTC.

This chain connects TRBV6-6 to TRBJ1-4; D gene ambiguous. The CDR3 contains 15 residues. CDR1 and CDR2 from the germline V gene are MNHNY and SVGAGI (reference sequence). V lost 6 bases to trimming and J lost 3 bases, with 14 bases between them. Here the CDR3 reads CASSSTDMANEKLFF. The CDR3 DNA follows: TGTGCCAGCAGCAGCACTGACATGGCTAATGAAAAACTGTTTTTT.

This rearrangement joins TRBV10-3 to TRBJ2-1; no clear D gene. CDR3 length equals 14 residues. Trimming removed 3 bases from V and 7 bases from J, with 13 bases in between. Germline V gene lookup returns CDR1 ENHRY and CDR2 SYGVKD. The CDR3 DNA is TGTGCCATCAGTGAAAATAAGATCCTGAATGAGCAGTTCTTC. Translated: CAISENKILNEQFF.

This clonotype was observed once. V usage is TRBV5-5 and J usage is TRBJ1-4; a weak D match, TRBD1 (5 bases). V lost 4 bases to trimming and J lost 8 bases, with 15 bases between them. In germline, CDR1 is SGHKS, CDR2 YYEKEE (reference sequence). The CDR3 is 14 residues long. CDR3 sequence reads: CASSPDAGDEKLFF. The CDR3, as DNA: TGTGCCAGCAGCCCGGACGCGGGGGACGAAAAACTGTTTTTT.

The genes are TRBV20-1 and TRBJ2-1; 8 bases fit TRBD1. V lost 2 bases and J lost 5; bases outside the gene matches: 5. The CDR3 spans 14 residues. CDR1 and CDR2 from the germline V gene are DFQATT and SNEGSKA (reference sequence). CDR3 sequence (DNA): TGCAGTGCTAGAAGGCAGGGGGCTAACAATGAGCAGTTCTTC. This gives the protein CSARRQGANNEQFF.

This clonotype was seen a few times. CDR3 DNA sequence: TGTGCCAGCAGCTTAGGGGGACAGATGAACACTGAAGCTTTCTTT. It yields the protein CASSLGGQMNTEAFF. The rearrangement joins TRBV7-8 to TRBJ1-1; TRBD1 matches 7 bases. V shed 1 base and J 0 bases; nucleotides not matched to a gene: 2. The germline CDR1 and CDR2 sequences are SGHVS and FQNEAQ. CDR3 length: 15 residues. Full variable domain (outside the CDR3, taken from reference TRBV7-8 and TRBJ1-1): GAGVSQSPRYKVAKRGQDVALRCDPISGHVSLFWYQQALGQGPEFLTYFQNEAQLDKSGLPSDRFFAERPEGSVSTLKIQRTQQEDSAVYLCASSLGGQMNTEAFFGQGTRLTVV.

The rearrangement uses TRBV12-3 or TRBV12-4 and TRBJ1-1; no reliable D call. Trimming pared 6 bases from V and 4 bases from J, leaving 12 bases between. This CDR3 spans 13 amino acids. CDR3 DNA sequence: TGTGCCAGCAGCTCGAGGGAGGTCACTGAAGCTTTCTTT. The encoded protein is CASSSREVTEAFF.

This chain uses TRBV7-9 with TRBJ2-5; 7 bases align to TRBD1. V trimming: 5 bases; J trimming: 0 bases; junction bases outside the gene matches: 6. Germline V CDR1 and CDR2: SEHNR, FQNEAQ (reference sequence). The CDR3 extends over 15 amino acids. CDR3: CASSPGQLYQETQYF. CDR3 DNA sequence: TGTGCCAGCAGCCCGGGACAGTTGTACCAAGAGACCCAGTACTTC.

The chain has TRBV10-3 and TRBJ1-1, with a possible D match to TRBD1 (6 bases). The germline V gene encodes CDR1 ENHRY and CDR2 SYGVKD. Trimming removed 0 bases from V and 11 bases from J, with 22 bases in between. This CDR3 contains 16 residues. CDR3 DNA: TGTGCCATCAGTGAGTCTAATGCGGTAGGGGGGTCGAATGCTTTCTTT. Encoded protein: CAISESNAVGGSNAFF.